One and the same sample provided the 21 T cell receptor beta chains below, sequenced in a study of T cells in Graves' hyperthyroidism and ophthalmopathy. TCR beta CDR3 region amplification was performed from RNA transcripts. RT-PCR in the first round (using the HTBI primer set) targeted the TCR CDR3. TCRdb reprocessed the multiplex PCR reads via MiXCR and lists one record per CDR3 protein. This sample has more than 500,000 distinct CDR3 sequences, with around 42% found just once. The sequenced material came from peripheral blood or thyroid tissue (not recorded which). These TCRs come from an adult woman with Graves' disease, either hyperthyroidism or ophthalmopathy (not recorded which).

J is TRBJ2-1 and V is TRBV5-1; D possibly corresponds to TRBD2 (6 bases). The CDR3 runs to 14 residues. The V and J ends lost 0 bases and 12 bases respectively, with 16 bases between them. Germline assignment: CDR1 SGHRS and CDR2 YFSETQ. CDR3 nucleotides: TGCGCCAGCAGCTTGGATCCGGGACTCCCGATGCAGTTCTTC. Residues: CASSLDPGLPMQFF.

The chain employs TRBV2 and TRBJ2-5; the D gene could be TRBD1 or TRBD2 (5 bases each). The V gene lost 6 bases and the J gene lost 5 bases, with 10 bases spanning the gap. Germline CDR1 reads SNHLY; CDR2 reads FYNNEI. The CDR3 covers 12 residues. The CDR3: CASRRDAETQYF. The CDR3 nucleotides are TGTGCCAGCAGGAGGGACGCGGAGACCCAGTACTTC.

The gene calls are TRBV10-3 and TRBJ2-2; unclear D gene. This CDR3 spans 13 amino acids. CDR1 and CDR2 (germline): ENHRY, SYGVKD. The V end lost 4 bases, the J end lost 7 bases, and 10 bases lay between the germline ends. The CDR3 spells CAISAGFDGELFF. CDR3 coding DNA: TGTGCCATCAGTGCAGGTTTCGACGGGGAGCTGTTTTTT.

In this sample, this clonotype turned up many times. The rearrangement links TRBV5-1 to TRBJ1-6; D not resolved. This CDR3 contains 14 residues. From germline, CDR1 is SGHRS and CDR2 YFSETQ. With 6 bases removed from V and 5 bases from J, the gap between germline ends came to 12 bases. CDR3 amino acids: CASTADIDNSPLHF. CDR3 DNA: TGCGCCAGCACCGCCGACATTGATAATTCACCCCTCCACTTT.

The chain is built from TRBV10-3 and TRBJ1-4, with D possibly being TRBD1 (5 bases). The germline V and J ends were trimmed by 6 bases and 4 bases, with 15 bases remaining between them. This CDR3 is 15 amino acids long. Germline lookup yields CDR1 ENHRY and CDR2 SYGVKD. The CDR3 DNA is TGTGCCATCAGCGGGACGCCTGGGGGTAATGAAAAACTGTTTTTT. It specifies CAISGTPGGNEKLFF.

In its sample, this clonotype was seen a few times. The CDR3 is CSVVQGVGEQYF. CDR3 DNA: TGCAGCGTTGTTCAAGGCGTTGGCGAGCAGTACTTC. The rearrangement links TRBV29-1 to TRBJ2-7; D unclear. Trimming shortened V by 4 bases and J by 6 bases, and 13 bases separated the two germline ends. Per germline, CDR1 SQVTM and CDR2 ANQGSEA. The length of the CDR3 is 12 residues.

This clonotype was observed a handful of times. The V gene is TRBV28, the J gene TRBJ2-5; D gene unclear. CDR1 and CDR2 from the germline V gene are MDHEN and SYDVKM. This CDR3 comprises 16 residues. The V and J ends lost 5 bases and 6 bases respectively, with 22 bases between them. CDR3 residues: CASSRFLGFGRQTQYF. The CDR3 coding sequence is TGTGCCAGCAGTCGCTTTCTCGGTTTCGGTCGGCAGACCCAGTACTTC.

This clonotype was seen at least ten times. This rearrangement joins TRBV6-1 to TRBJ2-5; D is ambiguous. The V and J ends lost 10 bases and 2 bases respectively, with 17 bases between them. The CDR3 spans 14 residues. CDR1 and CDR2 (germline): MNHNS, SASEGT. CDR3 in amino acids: CANTPRANQETQYF. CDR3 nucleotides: TGTGCCAACACTCCAAGGGCCAATCAAGAGACCCAGTACTTC.

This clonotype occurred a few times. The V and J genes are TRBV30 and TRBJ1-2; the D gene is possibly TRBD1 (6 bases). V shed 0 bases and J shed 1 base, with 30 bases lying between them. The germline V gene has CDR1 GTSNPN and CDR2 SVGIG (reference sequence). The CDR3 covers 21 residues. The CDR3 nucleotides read TGTGCCTGGAGTGTTGAGTACACGTTAGGTACAGGGATAAACCGTAACTATGGCTACACCTTC. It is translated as CAWSVEYTLGTGINRNYGYTF.

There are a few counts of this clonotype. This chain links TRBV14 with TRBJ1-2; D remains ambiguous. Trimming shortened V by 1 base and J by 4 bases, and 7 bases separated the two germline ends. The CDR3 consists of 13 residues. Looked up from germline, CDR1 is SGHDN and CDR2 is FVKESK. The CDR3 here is CASSQGPGYGYTF. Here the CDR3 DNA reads TGTGCCAGCAGCCAAGGGCCAGGCTATGGCTACACCTTC.

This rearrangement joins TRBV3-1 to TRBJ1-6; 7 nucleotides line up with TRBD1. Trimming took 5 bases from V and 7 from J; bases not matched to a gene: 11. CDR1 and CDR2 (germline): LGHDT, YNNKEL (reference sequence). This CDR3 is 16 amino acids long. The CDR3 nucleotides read TGTGCCAGCAGCTATCCCGGGACAGCAATGAATTCACCCCTCCACTTT. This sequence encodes CASSYPGTAMNSPLHF.

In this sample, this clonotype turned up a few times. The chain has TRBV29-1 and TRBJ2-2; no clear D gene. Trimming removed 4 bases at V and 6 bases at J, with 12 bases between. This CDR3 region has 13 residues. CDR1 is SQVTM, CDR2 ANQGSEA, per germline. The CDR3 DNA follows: TGCAGCGTTGCTAAAGCCTCTGCCGGGGAGCTGTTTTTT. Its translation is CSVAKASAGELFF.

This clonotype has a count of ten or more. The CDR3 here is CASSLELSDYLGEQYF. CDR3 nucleotide sequence: TGCGCCAGCAGCTTGGAGCTTTCTGACTACCTAGGGGAGCAGTACTTC. This sequence joins TRBV5-1 and TRBJ2-7, with D perhaps TRBD2 (5 bases). CDR3 length equals 16 residues. Germline V gene sequence: CDR1 SGHRS, CDR2 YFSETQ. V lost 0 bases, J lost 7 bases, and 20 bases lay in between.

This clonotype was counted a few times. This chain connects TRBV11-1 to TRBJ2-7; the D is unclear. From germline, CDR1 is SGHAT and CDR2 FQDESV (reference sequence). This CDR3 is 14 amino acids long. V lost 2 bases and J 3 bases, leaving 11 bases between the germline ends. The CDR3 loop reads CASSLRMDGYEQYF. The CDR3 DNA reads TGTGCCAGCAGCTTAAGAATGGACGGCTACGAGCAGTACTTC. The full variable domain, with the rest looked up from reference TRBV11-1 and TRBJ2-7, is EAEVAQSPRYKITEKSQAVAFWCDPISGHATLYWYRQILGQGPELLVQFQDESVVDDSQLPKDRFSAERLKGVDSTLKIQPAELGDSAMYLCASSLRMDGYEQYFGPGTRLTVT.

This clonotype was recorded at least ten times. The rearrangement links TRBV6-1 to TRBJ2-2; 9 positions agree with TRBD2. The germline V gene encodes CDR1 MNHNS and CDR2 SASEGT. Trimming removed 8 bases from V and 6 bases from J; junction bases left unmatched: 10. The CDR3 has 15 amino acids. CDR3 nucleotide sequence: TGTGCCAGCGGCGATAGCGGGAGAGGTGCCGGGGAGCTGTTTTTT. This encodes CASGDSGRGAGELFF.

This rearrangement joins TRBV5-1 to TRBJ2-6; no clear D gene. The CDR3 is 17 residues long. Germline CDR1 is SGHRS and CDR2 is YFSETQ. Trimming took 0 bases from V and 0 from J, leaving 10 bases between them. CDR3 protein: CASSLEQFSSGANVLTF. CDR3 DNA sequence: TGCGCCAGCAGCTTGGAACAGTTTAGCTCTGGGGCCAACGTCCTGACTTTC.

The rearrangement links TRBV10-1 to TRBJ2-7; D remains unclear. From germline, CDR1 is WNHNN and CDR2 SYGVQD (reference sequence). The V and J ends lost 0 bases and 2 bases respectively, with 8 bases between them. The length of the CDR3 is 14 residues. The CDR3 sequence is CASSESGRTYEQYF. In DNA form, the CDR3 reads TGCGCCAGCAGTGAGTCCGGTCGTACCTACGAGCAGTACTTC.

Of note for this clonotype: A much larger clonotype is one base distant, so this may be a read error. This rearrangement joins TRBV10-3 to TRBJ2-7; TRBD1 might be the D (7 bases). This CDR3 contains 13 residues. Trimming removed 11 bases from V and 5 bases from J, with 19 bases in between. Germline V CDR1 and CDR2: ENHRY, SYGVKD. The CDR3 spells CAGTRGGTDEQYF. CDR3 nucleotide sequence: TGTGCCGGCACCCGAGGGGGGACAGACGAGCAGTACTTC.

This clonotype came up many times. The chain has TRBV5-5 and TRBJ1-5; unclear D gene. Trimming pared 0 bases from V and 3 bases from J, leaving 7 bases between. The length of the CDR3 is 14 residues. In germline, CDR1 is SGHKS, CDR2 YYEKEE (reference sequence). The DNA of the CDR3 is TGTGCCAGCAGCTTGGACGGCAACAATCAGCCCCAGCATTTT. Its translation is CASSLDGNNQPQHF.

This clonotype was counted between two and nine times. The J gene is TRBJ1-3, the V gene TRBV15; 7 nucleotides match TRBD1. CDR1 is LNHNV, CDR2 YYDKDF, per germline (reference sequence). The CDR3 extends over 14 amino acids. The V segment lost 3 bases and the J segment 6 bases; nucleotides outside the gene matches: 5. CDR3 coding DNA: TGTGCCACCAGCAGGGACGGGACAGAAAACACCATATATTTT. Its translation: CATSRDGTENTIYF.

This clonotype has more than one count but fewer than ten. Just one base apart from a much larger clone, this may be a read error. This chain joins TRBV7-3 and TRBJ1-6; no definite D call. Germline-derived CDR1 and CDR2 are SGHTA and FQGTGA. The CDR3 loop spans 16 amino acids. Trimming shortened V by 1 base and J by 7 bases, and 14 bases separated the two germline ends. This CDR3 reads CASSLNSGRTNSPLHF. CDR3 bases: TGTGCCAGCAGCTTAAATTCTGGCAGGACCAATTCACCCCTCCACTTT. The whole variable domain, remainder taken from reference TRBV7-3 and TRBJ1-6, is GAGVSQTPSNKVTEKGKYVELRCDPISGHTALYWYRQSLGQGPEFLIYFQGTGAADDSGLPNDRFFAVRPEGSVSTLKIQRTERGDSAVYLCASSLNSGRTNSPLHFGNGTRLTVT.